This T cell receptor (beta chain) emerged from a study of early T cells in non-severe SARS-CoV-2 infection (dated by TCRdb to 2020 to 2023). With respect to the entire study: Because TCR sequencing relied on bulk RNA taken from unsorted whole blood, pairing of alpha and beta chains was not possible. What the research found in general, with its limitations: VDJdb matching was skewed toward anti-spike CD8 responses and likely underestimated virus-specific expansions by missing private and CD4 specificities.

This was a case-control study nested in a cohort of healthcare workers in London, UK, who had nasopharyngeal swab PCR tests and blood samples taken every week. Healthcare workers were recruited during the week of the UK lockdown, between 23 and 31 March 2020, and followed weekly for up to about 16 weeks. V and J lose 2 bases and 6 bases, and a span of 10 bases separates them. From the germline V gene, CDR1 is ENHRY and CDR2 is SYGVKD. The CDR3, cysteine through phenylalanine, is 13 amino acids long. The read is trimmed to its CDR3 DNA, 39 bases read in frame from base 1. Remarks on this clonotype: Its recognized antigen is unknown. No per-base quality is available; no much larger clone lies one base away.

The library came from 5' RACE. This sample was sequenced with a NextSeq 500. To correct for sequencing error and PCR bias, the TCR library protocol tagged individual cDNA molecules with unique molecular identifiers. Sequencing covered both TCR alpha and beta chains, and within each sample the abundances of alpha and beta sequences were tightly co-correlated. Turning to the authors' computational methods: Decombinator V4 was used to annotate the V gene, J gene and CDR3 of the TCR sequences. Expanded TCRs were defined as changing significantly between any two time points under a Poisson model with p below 0.0001. TCR abundances were normalised to the total number of TCRs sequenced per sample and were expressed as counts per million. MAIT TCRs were defined by TRAV1-2 paired with TRAJ12, TRAJ20 or TRAJ33, and iNKT TCRs by TRAV10 paired with TRAJ18. VDJdb, accessed on 1 November 2021, was searched for TCRs annotated for CMV, EBV and SARS-CoV-2, and TCRs annotated for more than one antigen were excluded. TCRdb passed the public sequencing reads through fastp at Q25 and MiXCR, retaining productive beta sequences. Every CDR3 protein is listed once, alongside the most common genes and DNA of its rows. TCRdb, rather than the study authors, made the V and J calls. In all, the sample holds roughly 64,000 distinct CDR3 sequences, and 7% to 10% of those were seen once. The ten largest clonotypes hold 13% of the sample.

This clonotype was obtained from an adult who was a healthcare worker with PCR-confirmed SARS-CoV-2 infection or an uninfected control (not recorded which). The sequence joins TRBV10-3 to TRBJ1-1, with the D gene call left open. Material: whole blood, obtained at baseline. The DNA reads as follows: TGTGCCATCAGTGAGCCGAGAGAGGCTGAAGCTTTCTTT. Its protein reads: CAISEPREAEAFF.